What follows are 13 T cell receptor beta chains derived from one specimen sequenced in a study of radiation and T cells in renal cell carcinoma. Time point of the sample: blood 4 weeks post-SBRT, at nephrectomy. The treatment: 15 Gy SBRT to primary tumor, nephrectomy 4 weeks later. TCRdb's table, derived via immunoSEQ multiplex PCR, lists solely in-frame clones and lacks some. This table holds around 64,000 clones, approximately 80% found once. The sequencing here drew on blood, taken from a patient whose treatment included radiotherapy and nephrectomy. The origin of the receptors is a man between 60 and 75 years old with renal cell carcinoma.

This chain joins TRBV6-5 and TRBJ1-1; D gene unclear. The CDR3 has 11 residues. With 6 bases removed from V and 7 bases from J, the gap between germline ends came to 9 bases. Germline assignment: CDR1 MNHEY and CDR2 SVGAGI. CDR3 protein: CASSVGNEAFF. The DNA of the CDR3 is TGTGCCAGCAGCGTAGGGAATGAAGCTTTCTTT.

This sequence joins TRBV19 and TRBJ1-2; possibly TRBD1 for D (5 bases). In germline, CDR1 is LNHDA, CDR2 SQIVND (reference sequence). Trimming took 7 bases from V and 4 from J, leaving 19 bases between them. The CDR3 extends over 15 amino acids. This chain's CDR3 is CASISSRGGGYGYTF. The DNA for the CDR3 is TGTGCCAGTATATCAAGTCGGGGGGGTGGCTATGGCTACACCTTC.

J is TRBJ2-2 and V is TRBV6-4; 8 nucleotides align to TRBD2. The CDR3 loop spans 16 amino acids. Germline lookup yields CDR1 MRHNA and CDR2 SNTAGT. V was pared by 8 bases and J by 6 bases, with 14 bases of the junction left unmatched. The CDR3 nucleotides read TGTGCCAGCTCCAGAGAGAGTAGCGGGATCGCCGGGGAGCTGTTTTTT. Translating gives CASSRESSGIAGELFF.

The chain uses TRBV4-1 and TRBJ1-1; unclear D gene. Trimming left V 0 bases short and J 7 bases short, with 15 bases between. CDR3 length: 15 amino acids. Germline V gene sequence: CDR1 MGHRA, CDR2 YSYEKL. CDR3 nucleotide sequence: TGCGCCAGCAGCCAAGATCGGGTTTCGCTGAGTGAAGCTTTCTTT. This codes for CASSQDRVSLSEAFF.

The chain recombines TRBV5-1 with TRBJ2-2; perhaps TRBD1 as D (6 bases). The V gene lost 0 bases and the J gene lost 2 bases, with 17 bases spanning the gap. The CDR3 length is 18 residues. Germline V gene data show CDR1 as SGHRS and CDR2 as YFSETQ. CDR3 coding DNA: TGCGCCAGCAGCTTGGAAATAGTCGGCAGGGGCAACACCGGGGAGCTGTTTTTT. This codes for CASSLEIVGRGNTGELFF.

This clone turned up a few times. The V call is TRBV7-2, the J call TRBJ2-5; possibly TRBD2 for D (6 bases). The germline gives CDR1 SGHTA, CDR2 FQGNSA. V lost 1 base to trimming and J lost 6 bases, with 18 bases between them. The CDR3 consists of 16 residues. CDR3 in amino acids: CASSLGGGGAVQTQYF. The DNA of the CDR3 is TGTGCCAGCAGCTTAGGGGGTGGCGGGGCTGTGCAGACCCAGTACTTC.

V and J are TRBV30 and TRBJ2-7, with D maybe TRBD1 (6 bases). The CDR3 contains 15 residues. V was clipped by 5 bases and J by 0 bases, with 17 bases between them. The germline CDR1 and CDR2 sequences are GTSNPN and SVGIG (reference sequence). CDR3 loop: CAWAAYGQSSYEQYF. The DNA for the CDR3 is TGTGCCTGGGCCGCGTATGGACAGAGCTCCTACGAGCAGTACTTC.

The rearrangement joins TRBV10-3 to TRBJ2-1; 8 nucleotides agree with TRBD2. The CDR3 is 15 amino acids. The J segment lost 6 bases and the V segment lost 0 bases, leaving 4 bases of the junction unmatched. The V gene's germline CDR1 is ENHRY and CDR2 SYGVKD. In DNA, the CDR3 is TGTGCCATCAGTGAGTCGGGGACTAGGGGCAATGAGCAGTTCTTC. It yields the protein CAISESGTRGNEQFF.

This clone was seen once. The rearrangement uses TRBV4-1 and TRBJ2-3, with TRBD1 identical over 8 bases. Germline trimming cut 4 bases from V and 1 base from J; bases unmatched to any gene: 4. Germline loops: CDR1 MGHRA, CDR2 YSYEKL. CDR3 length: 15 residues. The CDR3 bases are TGCGCCAGCAGCCCGTGGGGACAGGGCACAGATACGCAGTATTTT. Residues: CASSPWGQGTDTQYF.

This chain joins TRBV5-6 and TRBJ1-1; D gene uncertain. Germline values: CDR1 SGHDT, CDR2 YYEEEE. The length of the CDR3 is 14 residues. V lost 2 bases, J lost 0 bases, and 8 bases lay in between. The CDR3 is CASSLGSLNTEAFF. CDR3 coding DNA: TGTGCCAGCAGCTTAGGCAGCTTGAACACTGAAGCTTTCTTT.

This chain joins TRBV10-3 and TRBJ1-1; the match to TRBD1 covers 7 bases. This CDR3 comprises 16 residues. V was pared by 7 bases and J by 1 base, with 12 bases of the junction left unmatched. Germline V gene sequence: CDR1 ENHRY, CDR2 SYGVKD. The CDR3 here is CAIISDRASANTEAFF. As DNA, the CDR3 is TGTGCCATCATCTCCGACAGGGCGTCCGCGAACACTGAAGCTTTCTTT.

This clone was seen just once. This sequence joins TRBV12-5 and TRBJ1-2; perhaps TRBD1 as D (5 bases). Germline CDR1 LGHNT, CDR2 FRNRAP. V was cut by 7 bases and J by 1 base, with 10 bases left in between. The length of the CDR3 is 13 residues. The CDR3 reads CASAPDSNYGYTF. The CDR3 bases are TGTGCTAGTGCCCCCGACAGTAACTATGGCTACACCTTC.

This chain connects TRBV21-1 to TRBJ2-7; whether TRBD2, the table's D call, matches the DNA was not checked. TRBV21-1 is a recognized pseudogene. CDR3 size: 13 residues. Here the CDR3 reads CASRRLSSYEQYV. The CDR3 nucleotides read TGTGCCAGCAGGAGACTTAGCTCCTACGAGCAGTACGTC.